This TCR beta chain was sequenced in a study of molecular identifiers for immune sequencing clone quantification. This clonotype has a count of ten or more. TCRdb reprocessed the PCR reads via MiXCR and lists one record per CDR3 protein. The repertoire holds about 640,000 distinct CDR3 sequences, with 15% to 20% as singletons. Germline assignment: CDR1 SGHTA and CDR2 FQGNSA. Trimming took 5 bases from V and 8 from J; bases not matched to a gene: 14. The CDR3 runs 17 residues. The chain is built from TRBV7-2 and TRBJ2-1; TRBD2 agrees at 11 bases. Specimen: naive CD8+ T cells from blood, with Jurkat cell RNA spiked in. The sample's subset: FACS-sorted CD8+CD4-CCR7+CD45RA+ naive T cells. This receptor was identified in a human donor in good health. Some libraries in this study had Jurkat cell RNA spiked in. CDR3 nucleotide sequence: TGTGCCAGCAGCCCTAGCCCCAAGGGACTAGCGGCCTATGAGCAGTTCTTC. Protein product: CASSPSPKGLAAYEQFF.